What follows are 14 T cell receptor beta chains derived from one specimen sequenced in a study of graft-versus-host responses after intestinal transplantation. Clones were sequenced by immunoSEQ multiplex PCR, and TCRdb holds only the in-frame ones, with some missing. The sample consists of a few thousand clones, just over 70% of them appearing once. Source: PBMCs, taken 300 to 340 days after intestinal transplant. These receptors all come from a human patient who received an intestinal transplant, so some T cells may come from the graft donor.

This clone was found a few times. The chain carries TRBV30 and TRBJ2-7, with 11 bases identical to TRBD1. Germline CDR1 reads GTSNPN; CDR2 reads SVGIG (reference sequence). The ends lost 3 bases at V and 6 bases at J; junction bases unmatched: 4. This CDR3 contains 13 residues. CDR3 protein: CAWRDRGPVEQYF. The CDR3 bases are TGTGCCTGGAGGGACAGGGGGCCTGTCGAGCAGTACTTC.

In its sample, this clone was seen a few times. The genes are TRBV10-1 and TRBJ2-3; 9 positions agree with TRBD2. J gave up 3 bases and V 6 bases, and 4 bases lay outside the gene matches. Germline CDR1 WNHNN, CDR2 SYGVQD (reference sequence). CDR3 length equals 14 residues. In nucleotides, the CDR3 is TGCGCCAGCAGCGGGACTAGCTGGACAGATACGCAGTATTTT. This gives the protein CASSGTSWTDTQYF.

The CDR3 spells CASSNRETQYF. The CDR3, as DNA: TGTGCCAGCAGCAACAGGGAGACCCAGTACTTC. V gene TRBV7-2 combines with J gene TRBJ2-5, with a tentative D call TRBD1 (5 bases). CDR1 SGHTA and CDR2 FQGNSA come from the germline V gene. The CDR3 totals 11 residues. V was clipped by 5 bases and J by 5 bases, with 6 bases between them.

This sequence joins TRBV19 and TRBJ2-3, with TRBD2 matching over 9 bases. CDR3 size: 15 residues. Germline V gives CDR1 LNHDA, CDR2 SQIVND (reference sequence). The trim removed 6 bases at V and 6 bases at J, leaving 10 bases unmatched. CDR3 in amino acids: CASSPIAGESDTQYF. CDR3 in DNA: TGTGCCAGTAGCCCAATAGCGGGGGAAAGCGATACGCAGTATTTT.

This clone was counted a single time. V gene TRBV6-6 combines with J gene TRBJ2-5; D ambiguous. Trimming cost V 8 bases and J 3 bases, with 10 bases left between them. CDR1 MNHNY and CDR2 SVGAGI come from the germline V gene (reference sequence). This CDR3 contains 12 residues. The CDR3 sequence: CASARKEETQYF. The CDR3 DNA reads TGTGCCAGCGCCAGGAAAGAAGAGACCCAGTACTTC.

V and J are TRBV28 and TRBJ1-2; 8 bases agree with TRBD1. CDR1 and CDR2 from the germline V gene are MDHEN and SYDVKM. The CDR3 length is 15 residues. V was pared by 4 bases and J by 6 bases, with 10 bases of the junction left unmatched. The CDR3 spells CASSSPRTGRDGYTF. The CDR3 DNA reads TGTGCCAGCAGTTCCCCCCGGACAGGGAGGGATGGCTACACCTTC.

In DNA, the CDR3 is TGCGCCAGCAGCCCCACAGGACCCACAGATACGCAGTATTTT. Its translation: CASSPTGPTDTQYF. The V and J genes are TRBV4-3 and TRBJ2-3; weak D call: TRBD1 (5 bases). Germline V gene sequence: CDR1 LGHNA, CDR2 YSLEER. The CDR3 has 14 residues. Trimming pared 4 bases from V and 2 bases from J, leaving 10 bases between.

V usage is TRBV11-2 and J usage is TRBJ2-7; D unresolved. The CDR3 is 12 residues long. Germline assignment: CDR1 SGHAT and CDR2 FQNNGV. V was trimmed by 1 base and J by 4 bases, leaving 5 bases between them. The CDR3 protein is CASSLGTYEQYF. DNA of the CDR3: TGTGCCAGCAGCTTAGGAACTTACGAGCAGTACTTC.

V is TRBV27 and J is TRBJ2-5; 13 bases fit TRBD2. V dropped 6 bases and J dropped 6; count of bases not matched to a gene: 7. CDR1 is MNHEY, CDR2 SMNVEV, per germline (reference sequence). This CDR3 region has 15 residues. CDR3 in DNA: TGTGCCAGCAGCCAACTAGCGGGGGGGGAAAAGACCCAGTACTTC. Amino acids: CASSQLAGGEKTQYF.

This clone showed up just once. This sequence joins TRBV4-1 and TRBJ2-6, with D uncertain. In germline, CDR1 is MGHRA, CDR2 YSYEKL. The V and J ends lost 1 base and 1 base respectively, with 5 bases between them. This CDR3 comprises 15 residues. The CDR3 DNA follows: TGCGCCAGCAGCCAAGCGGAATCTGGGGCCAACGTCCTGACTTTC. Translating it yields CASSQAESGANVLTF.

This clone was detected a few times. The rearrangement uses TRBV6-4 and TRBJ2-3, with 12 bases aligning to TRBD2. After removal of 4 bases from V and 1 base from J, the junction contained 0 bases not matched to a gene. CDR3 length equals 15 residues. Germline CDR1 is MRHNA and CDR2 is SNTAGT. Here the CDR3 DNA reads TGTGCCAGCAGTGGACTAGCGGGGGGCACAGATACGCAGTATTTT. Amino acid sequence: CASSGLAGGTDTQYF.

This clone was seen a single time. The J gene is TRBJ1-2, the V gene TRBV7-9; TRBD1 matches at 9 bases. This CDR3 is 14 amino acids long. V trimming: 1 base; J trimming: 3 bases; junction bases outside the gene matches: 0. CDR1 SEHNR and CDR2 FQNEAQ come from the germline V gene (reference sequence). CDR3 amino acids: CASSLDRGHYGYTF. The CDR3 DNA sequence: TGTGCCAGCAGCTTAGACAGGGGGCACTATGGCTACACCTTC. Drawing the rest from reference TRBV7-9 and TRBJ1-2, the complete variable domain is DTGVSQNPRHKITKRGQNVTFRCDPISEHNRLYWYRQTLGQGPEFLTYFQNEAQLEKSRLLSDRFSAERPKGSFSTLEIQRTEQGDSAMYLCASSLDRGHYGYTFGSGTRLTVV.

This clone has a handful of counts. This chain connects TRBV20-1 to TRBJ2-7; unclear D gene. V lost 4 bases and J lost 6, with 1 base in between. The CDR3 is 8 residues long. Germline V CDR1 and CDR2: DFQATT, SNEGSKA (reference sequence). CDR3 amino acids: CSATEQYF. The CDR3 coding sequence is TGCAGTGCTACCGAGCAGTACTTC.

This sequence joins TRBV11-2 and TRBJ1-1; D not resolved. From germline, CDR1 is SGHAT and CDR2 FQNNGV. The V end lost 2 bases, the J end lost 5 bases, and 9 bases lay between the germline ends. The length of the CDR3 is 13 residues. Here the CDR3 reads CASSLMGWTEAFF. The CDR3 region has the DNA TGTGCCAGCAGCTTAATGGGTTGGACTGAAGCTTTCTTT.